The 30 T cell receptor beta chains below all came from one sample that was sequenced in a study of CD8+ T cells in alopecia areata. Stated treatment: oral pan-JAK inhibitor, 5-10 mg twice daily. RNA, once extracted, was reverse transcribed into cDNA for use as the sequencing template. The table came from immunoSEQ multiplex PCR; TCRdb's copy has only in-frame clones and leaves some out. The repertoire includes roughly 200,000 clones, 40% to 65% of them detected once, and 11% sits in the top ten. Source: CD8+ T cells sorted from blood, taken at week 24, from a patient treated with tofacitinib. These receptors were obtained from a human donor with alopecia areata.

This clone was picked up a small number of times. The chain's CDR3 is CASSKRGQRSSYEQYF. For the CDR3, the DNA is TGTGCCAGCAGCAAAAGGGGACAGAGGAGCTCCTACGAGCAGTACTTC. The rearrangement joins TRBV13 to TRBJ2-7; 7 bases are a match to TRBD1. The trim removed 5 bases at V and 0 bases at J, leaving 10 bases unmatched. Looked up from germline, CDR1 is PRHDT and CDR2 is FYEKMQ (reference sequence). CDR3 size: 16 residues. Full variable domain (missing parts from reference TRBV13 and TRBJ2-7): AAGVIQSPRHLIKEKRETATLKCYPIPRHDTVYWYQQGPGQDPQFLISFYEKMQSDKGSIPDRFSAQQFSDYHSELNMSSLELGDSALYFCASSKRGQRSSYEQYFGPGTRLTVT.

This clone showed up just a few times. The V gene is TRBV10-3, the J gene TRBJ1-2, with unresolved D. This CDR3 region has 12 residues. The ends were cut back, 3 bases at V and 4 bases at J, with 6 bases in the middle. Germline V lookup: CDR1 ENHRY, CDR2 SYGVKD. The CDR3 region is CAISDTRYGYTF. CDR3 nucleotide sequence: TGTGCCATCAGTGATACTCGCTATGGCTACACCTTC.

V and J are TRBV2 and TRBJ2-7; TRBD1 agrees at 7 bases. The V gene end was trimmed by 7 bases and the J gene end by 2 bases; junction bases not matched to a gene: 5. Germline CDR1 reads SNHLY; CDR2 reads FYNNEI. The CDR3 totals 13 residues. The CDR3 DNA reads as TGTGCCAGCAATAGGGGACAGACCTACGAGCAGTACTTC. Encoded protein: CASNRGQTYEQYF.

J is TRBJ1-1 and V is TRBV5-1; tentative D call: TRBD1 (5 bases). Trimming cost V 1 base and J 3 bases, with 10 bases left between them. The CDR3 has 14 amino acids. The germline V gene encodes CDR1 SGHRS and CDR2 YFSETQ. CDR3 sequence: CASSLSGSDTEAFF. The CDR3 DNA reads TGCGCCAGCAGCTTGTCAGGGTCCGACACTGAAGCTTTCTTT.

Points on this clone: The sample holds other DNA sequences that translate to the same CDR3. V and J are TRBV30 and TRBJ2-7, with a possible D match to TRBD1 (5 bases). Germline CDR1 is GTSNPN and CDR2 is SVGIG (reference sequence). Trimming took 0 bases from V and 2 from J, leaving 11 bases between them. The CDR3 contains 14 residues. The chain's CDR3 is CAWSVGQGTYEQYF. The CDR3 region has the DNA TGTGCCTGGAGTGTGGGGCAGGGTACCTACGAGCAGTACTTC.

This clone appeared a few times. The chain carries TRBV14 and TRBJ2-1; TRBD2 might be the D (6 bases). With 2 bases removed from V and 7 bases from J, the gap between germline ends came to 18 bases. The CDR3 length is 16 residues. Looked up from germline, CDR1 is SGHDN and CDR2 is FVKESK. CDR3 coding DNA: TGTGCCAGCAGCCAACCCCCTGGGCGGGAACCGAATGAGCAGTTCTTC. Protein product: CASSQPPGREPNEQFF. Full variable domain (missing parts from reference TRBV14 and TRBJ2-1): EAGVTQFPSHSVIEKGQTVTLRCDPISGHDNLYWYRRVMGKEIKFLLHFVKESKQDESGMPNNRFLAERTGGTYSTLKVQPAELEDSGVYFCASSQPPGREPNEQFFGPGTRLTVL.

The chain recombines TRBV29-1 with TRBJ2-3; 10 nucleotides line up with TRBD2. With 1 base clipped from V and 2 bases from J, the junction kept 9 bases outside the gene matches. This CDR3 is 17 amino acids long. Germline assignment: CDR1 SQVTM and CDR2 ANQGSEA. The CDR3, as DNA: TGCAGCGTTGAAGGTGCTAGCGGGGGATACAACACAGATACGCAGTATTTT. This codes for CSVEGASGGYNTDTQYF.

In this sample, this clone turned up a few times. The same CDR3 is also encoded by other DNA sequences in this sample. The gene calls are TRBV25-1 and TRBJ2-7, with D unresolved. The CDR3 loop spans 11 amino acids. V dropped 2 bases and J dropped 4 bases, with 3 bases sitting between them. Looked up from germline, CDR1 is MGHDK and CDR2 is SYGVNS. The CDR3 sequence: CASSETYEQYF. The DNA for the CDR3 is TGTGCCAGCAGTGAAACTTACGAGCAGTACTTC.

This chain connects TRBV4-3 to TRBJ1-5, with TRBD1 identical over 7 bases. Unmatched junction bases numbered 11, after V lost 6 bases and J lost 6 bases. The CDR3 is made up of 15 amino acids. From germline, CDR1 is LGHNA and CDR2 YSLEER. CDR3 protein: CASSLDREGGQPQHF. CDR3 nucleotide sequence: TGCGCCAGCAGTCTAGACAGGGAAGGTGGTCAGCCCCAGCATTTT.

V and J are TRBV9 and TRBJ2-3, with D perhaps TRBD2 (6 bases). Trimming pared 2 bases from V and 4 bases from J, leaving 17 bases between. This CDR3 region has 16 residues. The germline CDR1 and CDR2 sequences are SGDLS and YYNGEE. DNA of the CDR3: TGTGCCAGCAGCGTCGAGATGCTAGCGTCGCCAGATACGCAGTATTTT. The encoded protein is CASSVEMLASPDTQYF.

This clone was observed a handful of times. The chain carries TRBV6-6 and TRBJ2-7; D not certain. Looked up from germline, CDR1 is MNHNY and CDR2 is SVGAGI (reference sequence). CDR3 length: 12 residues. With 2 bases removed from V and 4 bases from J, the gap between germline ends came to 6 bases. The CDR3 sequence: CASSYGQYEQYF. In nucleotides, the CDR3 is TGTGCCAGCAGTTACGGGCAATACGAGCAGTACTTC.

CDR3 DNA: TGCAGCGCCCGTGACAGGGAAGCGTCCGAGCAGTACTTC. As protein: CSARDREASEQYF. This chain links TRBV29-1 with TRBJ2-7, with 7 bases fitting TRBD1. Per germline, CDR1 SQVTM and CDR2 ANQGSEA. J was trimmed by 6 bases and V by 7 bases; bases with no gene match: 12. There are 13 residues in the CDR3.

This sequence joins TRBV13 and TRBJ2-5; D gene ambiguous. Looked up from germline, CDR1 is PRHDT and CDR2 is FYEKMQ (reference sequence). This CDR3 comprises 12 residues. The germline V and J ends were trimmed by 6 bases and 3 bases, with 8 bases remaining between them. CDR3 nucleotide sequence: TGTGCCAGCAGGAGGAGTAAAGAGACCCAGTACTTC. Its translation: CASRRSKETQYF.

This clone was seen only once. The germline gene is not matched at one end of the junction; a read error may be the cause. J is TRBJ2-6 and V is TRBV2, with 9 bases matching TRBD1. The CDR3 is 16 amino acids. Germline assignment: CDR1 SNHLY and CDR2 FYNNEI. The CDR3 bases are TGTGCCAGCAGTGGGGGACAGGGAGCCGGGGCCAACGTCCCGACTTTC. Residues: CASSGGQGAGANVPTF.

This clone was counted once. Mismatch with germline at one junction end may stem from a read error. This chain links TRBV2 with TRBJ1-1; no clear D. The CDR3 is 14 amino acids. The germline gives CDR1 SNHLY, CDR2 FYNNEI. For the CDR3, the DNA is TGTGCCAGCAATGAAGCTTGGCTGAACACTGAAGCTTTCTTT. As protein: CASNEAWLNTEAFF. Supplemented by reference TRBV2 and TRBJ1-1, the full variable domain reads EPEVTQTPSHQVTQMGQEVILRCVPISNHLYFYWYRQILGQKVEFLVSFYNNEISEKSEIFDDQFSVERPDGSNFTLKIRSTKLEDSAMYFCASNEAWLNTEAFFGQGTRLTVV.

This clone came up once. The rearrangement links TRBV6-6 to TRBJ1-2; no reliable D call. The CDR3 totals 16 residues. Trimming left V 0 bases short and J 4 bases short, with 15 bases between. Germline CDR1 MNHNY, CDR2 SVGAGI (reference sequence). CDR3 residues: CASSYSPAGSGYGYTF. In DNA form, the CDR3 reads TGTGCCAGCAGTTACTCCCCAGCGGGGTCCGGCTATGGCTACACCTTC.

The table lists this clone with a count of one. The V call is TRBV27, the J call TRBJ1-2; TRBD1 matches at 10 bases. The CDR3 is 13 residues long. V was clipped by 6 bases and J by 2 bases; unmatched bases: 0. Germline V gives CDR1 MNHEY, CDR2 SMNVEV (reference sequence). CDR3 residues: CASRGQGNYGYTF. The CDR3 DNA reads TGTGCCAGCAGGGGACAGGGGAACTATGGCTACACCTTC.

This chain uses TRBV9 with TRBJ1-2; 8 bases map to TRBD1. J was trimmed by 3 bases and V by 4 bases; bases with no gene match: 8. The CDR3 is made up of 15 amino acids. Per the germline V gene, CDR1 is SGDLS and CDR2 is YYNGEE. The CDR3 loop reads CASSLIDRGDYGYTF. The CDR3 region has the DNA TGTGCCAGCAGCTTAATCGACAGGGGAGACTATGGCTACACCTTC.

The chain employs TRBV11-3 and TRBJ1-1, with 7 bases fitting TRBD1. The CDR3 covers 14 residues. Per germline, CDR1 SGHNT and CDR2 YENEEA. Trimming cost V 1 base and J 1 base; bases outside gene matches: 0. CDR3 in amino acids: CASSLGQGNTEAFF. DNA for the CDR3: TGTGCCAGCAGCTTAGGACAGGGGAACACTGAAGCTTTCTTT. Together with reference TRBV11-3 and TRBJ1-1, the CDR3 gives the full variable domain: EAGVVQSPRYKIIEKKQPVAFWCNPISGHNTLYWYLQNLGQGPELLIRYENEEAVDDSQLPKDRFSAERLKGVDSTLKIQPAELGDSAVYLCASSLGQGNTEAFFGQGTRLTVV.

The chain carries TRBV9 and TRBJ2-2; TRBD2 aligns across 11 bases. This CDR3 has 15 amino acids. Germline V gene data show CDR1 as SGDLS and CDR2 as YYNGEE. The ends lost 3 bases at V and 10 bases at J; junction bases unmatched: 8. The CDR3 DNA sequence: TGTGCCAGCAGCGCATCTAGCGGGGGGTCCGAGGAGCTGTTTTTT. Translation gives CASSASSGGSEELFF.

This clone has only a few counts. The V call is TRBV5-6, the J call TRBJ1-1; D not certain. The V gene lost 2 bases and the J gene lost 4 bases, with 18 bases spanning the gap. Per germline, CDR1 SGHDT and CDR2 YYEEEE. The CDR3 totals 16 residues. The CDR3 nucleotides are TGTGCCAGCAGCTTAAGTTTTGGCGGGAGCGGCACTGAAGCTTTCTTT. This codes for CASSLSFGGSGTEAFF. Supplemented by reference TRBV5-6 and TRBJ1-1, the full variable domain reads DAGVTQSPTHLIKTRGQQVTLRCSPKSGHDTVSWYQQALGQGPQFIFQYYEEEERQRGNFPDRFSGHQFPNYSSELNVNALLLGDSALYLCASSLSFGGSGTEAFFGQGTRLTVV.

This chain connects TRBV13 to TRBJ1-1; tentative D call: TRBD1 (5 bases). Germline assignment: CDR1 PRHDT and CDR2 FYEKMQ (reference sequence). Trimming pared 0 bases from V and 10 bases from J, leaving 9 bases between. The CDR3 has 12 residues. The DNA for the CDR3 is TGTGCCAGCAGCTTAGGTTCGGGGCTAGCTTTCTTT. Translating it yields CASSLGSGLAFF.

The V and J genes are TRBV7-8 and TRBJ2-2, with TRBD1 as a possible D gene (5 bases). This CDR3 contains 13 residues. Germline V lookup: CDR1 SGHVS, CDR2 FQNEAQ. Trimming pared 5 bases from V and 7 bases from J, leaving 11 bases between. The CDR3 reads CASSPTDSGELFF. The CDR3 nucleotides are TGTGCCAGCAGCCCGACTGACAGCGGGGAGCTGTTTTTT. Together with reference TRBV7-8 and TRBJ2-2, the CDR3 gives the full variable domain: GAGVSQSPRYKVAKRGQDVALRCDPISGHVSLFWYQQALGQGPEFLTYFQNEAQLDKSGLPSDRFFAERPEGSVSTLKIQRTQQEDSAVYLCASSPTDSGELFFGEGSRLTVL.

This clone was found a few times. The gene calls are TRBV10-3 and TRBJ2-1; weak D call: TRBD1 (5 bases). V gave up 3 bases and J gave up 15 bases, with 21 bases separating them. Germline V gene data show CDR1 as ENHRY and CDR2 as SYGVKD. CDR3 length: 14 residues. In DNA, the CDR3 is TGTGCCATCAGTGAAGCATACAGGTCCACCCCTCCGTTCTTC. This gives the protein CAISEAYRSTPPFF.

CDR3 sequence reads: CASSEEPGEKLFF. CDR3 nucleotides: TGCGCCAGCAGCGAGGAACCTGGTGAAAAACTGTTTTTT. The chain uses TRBV5-1 and TRBJ1-4; no reliable D call. The length of the CDR3 is 13 residues. Between the trimmed V and J ends, which lost 4 bases and 7 bases, there was a span of 11 bases. Germline assignment: CDR1 SGHRS and CDR2 YFSETQ. Full variable domain (outside the CDR3, taken from reference TRBV5-1 and TRBJ1-4): KAGVTQTPRYLIKTRGQQVTLSCSPISGHRSVSWYQQTPGQGLQFLFEYFSETQRNKGNFPGRFSGRQFSNSRSEMNVSTLELGDSALYLCASSEEPGEKLFFGSGTQLSVL.

The chain carries TRBV27 and TRBJ1-5; the match to TRBD1 covers 7 bases. Per germline, CDR1 MNHEY and CDR2 SMNVEV (reference sequence). V shed 5 bases and J 2 bases; nucleotides not matched to a gene: 9. This CDR3 has 16 amino acids. CDR3 amino acids: CASSLTQGEGNQPQHF. CDR3 DNA sequence: TGTGCCAGCAGTCTTACCCAGGGGGAAGGCAATCAGCCCCAGCATTTT.

The genes are TRBV6-4 and TRBJ1-2; D is perhaps TRBD1 (6 bases). Per germline, CDR1 MRHNA and CDR2 SNTAGT. There are 14 residues in the CDR3. V was trimmed by 6 bases and J by 8 bases, leaving 19 bases between them. CDR3 sequence reads: CASSDAPGAEGYTF. CDR3 in DNA: TGTGCCAGCAGCGACGCCCCGGGGGCGGAAGGCTACACCTTC.

The chain employs TRBV4-2 and TRBJ2-4, with 9 positions matching TRBD2. CDR3 length: 17 residues. V shed 0 bases, J shed 0 bases, and the junction held 3 bases outside the gene matches. Per the germline V gene, CDR1 is LGHNA and CDR2 is YNFKEQ. CDR3: CASSQEGGGVAKNIQYF. DNA of the CDR3: TGTGCCAGCAGCCAAGAGGGCGGGGGGGTAGCCAAAAACATTCAGTACTTC.

This clone has only one observation. The V gene is TRBV5-1, the J gene TRBJ2-1; 8 nucleotides align to TRBD2. Germline V gene data show CDR1 as SGHRS and CDR2 as YFSETQ. The V and J ends lost 0 bases and 5 bases, in that order; junction bases with no gene match: 7. This CDR3 has 16 amino acids. The CDR3 protein is CASSLGPAGADNEQFF. In DNA, the CDR3 is TGCGCCAGCAGCTTGGGGCCAGCGGGGGCGGACAATGAGCAGTTCTTC. The variable domain in full, completed from reference TRBV5-1 and TRBJ2-1, reads KAGVTQTPRYLIKTRGQQVTLSCSPISGHRSVSWYQQTPGQGLQFLFEYFSETQRNKGNFPGRFSGRQFSNSRSEMNVSTLELGDSALYLCASSLGPAGADNEQFFGPGTRLTVL.

The V gene is TRBV29-1, the J gene TRBJ1-1; 7 nucleotides agree with TRBD1. The CDR3 length is 14 residues. The junction had 7 bases not matched to a gene; V was cut back by 5 bases and J by 1 base. Germline CDR1 is SQVTM and CDR2 is ANQGSEA. CDR3 sequence reads: CSVPAAGGNTEAFF. CDR3 nucleotide sequence: TGCAGCGTTCCAGCCGCAGGGGGGAACACTGAAGCTTTCTTT.